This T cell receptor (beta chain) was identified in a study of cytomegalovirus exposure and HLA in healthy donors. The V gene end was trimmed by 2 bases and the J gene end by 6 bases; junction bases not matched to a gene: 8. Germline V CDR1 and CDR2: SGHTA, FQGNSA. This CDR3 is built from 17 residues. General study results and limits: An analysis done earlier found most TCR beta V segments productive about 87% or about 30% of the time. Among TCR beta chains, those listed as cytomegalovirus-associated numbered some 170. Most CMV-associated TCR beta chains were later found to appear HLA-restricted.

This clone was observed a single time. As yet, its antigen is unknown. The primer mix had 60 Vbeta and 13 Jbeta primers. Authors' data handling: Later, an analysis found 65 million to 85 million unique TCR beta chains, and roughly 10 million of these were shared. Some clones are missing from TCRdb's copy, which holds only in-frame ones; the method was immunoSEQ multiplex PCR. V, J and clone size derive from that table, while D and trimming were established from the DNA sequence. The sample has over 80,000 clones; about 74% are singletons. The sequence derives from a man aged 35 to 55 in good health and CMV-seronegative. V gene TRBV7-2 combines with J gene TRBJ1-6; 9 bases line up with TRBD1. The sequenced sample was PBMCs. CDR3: CASSLISTGGSNSPLHF. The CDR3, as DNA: TGTGCCAGCAGCTTAATTTCGACAGGGGGTAGTAATTCACCCCTCCACTTT.